The 5 T cell receptor beta chains below all came from one sample that was sequenced in a study of shared clonotypes between healthy human individuals. Repertoires were generated with immunoSEQ multiplex PCR, while TCRdb's copy carries only in-frame clones and drops some. The data show nearly 1 million clones, approximately 76% seen once. The specimen was memory CD4+ T cells sorted from blood. Subset meaning: CD45RA-negative fraction. These receptors all stem from a man younger than 30 in good health.

There are many counts of this clone. The chain joins TRBV2 to TRBJ1-1; D call uncertain. CDR1 is SNHLY, CDR2 FYNNEI, per germline. The length of the CDR3 is 15 residues. The V and J ends lost 5 bases and 3 bases respectively, with 16 bases between them. CDR3 in amino acids: CASSPRAQGDTEAFF. CDR3 coding DNA: TGTGCCAGCAGTCCCCGCGCCCAAGGTGACACTGAAGCTTTCTTT. The variable domain in full, completed from reference TRBV2 and TRBJ1-1, reads EPEVTQTPSHQVTQMGQEVILRCVPISNHLYFYWYRQILGQKVEFLVSFYNNEISEKSEIFDDQFSVERPDGSNFTLKIRSTKLEDSAMYFCASSPRAQGDTEAFFGQGTRLTVV.

V gene TRBV10-3 combines with J gene TRBJ2-5; D is tentatively TRBD1 or TRBD2 (6 bases each). V lost 4 bases, J lost 5 bases, and 14 bases lay in between. Germline V CDR1 and CDR2: ENHRY, SYGVKD. The CDR3 is 14 residues long. The CDR3 DNA is TGTGCCATCAGTGCGGGGGCGAATCCGGAGACCCAGTACTTC. Protein sequence: CAISAGANPETQYF.

This clone was found a few times. The rearrangement links TRBV5-6 to TRBJ2-3, with a tentative D call TRBD1 (5 bases). Deletions cut 4 bases from V and 1 base from J, with 13 bases between. Germline CDR1 is SGHDT and CDR2 is YYEEEE. The CDR3 sequence is 15 residues long. The chain's CDR3 is CASSLLDKGTDTQYF. The CDR3 DNA reads TGTGCCAGCAGCCTTTTGGACAAAGGCACAGATACGCAGTATTTT.

The chain has TRBV19 and TRBJ2-1; D perhaps matches TRBD2 (5 bases). This CDR3 comprises 13 residues. V was cut by 5 bases and J by 6 bases, with 11 bases left in between. Germline V gene lookup returns CDR1 LNHDA and CDR2 SQIVND (reference sequence). This CDR3 is CASSPRGSNEQFF. The CDR3 nucleotides read TGTGCCAGTAGTCCGCGTGGGAGCAATGAGCAGTTCTTC.

The rearrangement links TRBV18 to TRBJ2-7, with 7 nucleotides matching TRBD1. CDR3 length: 17 residues. Germline trimming cut 4 bases from V and 1 base from J; bases unmatched to any gene: 13. From germline, CDR1 is KGHSH and CDR2 LQKENI. CDR3 protein: CASSHTGAGIGSYEQYF. In nucleotides, the CDR3 is TGTGCCAGCTCACACACAGGGGCAGGAATCGGGTCCTACGAGCAGTACTTC.